This T cell receptor beta chain was identified in a study of cytomegalovirus exposure and HLA in healthy donors. The CDR3 runs to 13 residues. Trimming removed 6 bases at V and 5 bases at J, with 11 bases between. From germline, CDR1 is MRHNA and CDR2 SNTAGT. PCR involved 60 Vbeta and 13 Jbeta primers. The table came from immunoSEQ multiplex PCR; TCRdb's copy has only in-frame clones and leaves some out. The sample carries 100,000 or so clones, over 70% recorded once. The source of this sequence is a woman aged 40 to 50 in good health and CMV-seropositive. V gene TRBV6-4 combines with J gene TRBJ1-5; maybe TRBD1 (5 bases). The sequencing input was PBMCs. CDR3: CASRADRHQPQHF. DNA of the CDR3: TGTGCCAGCAGAGCTGACAGACATCAGCCCCAGCATTTT.